These 15 T cell receptor beta chains were sequenced from one sample in a study of CD4 and CD8 cells across lung adenocarcinoma regions. TCRdb reanalysed the PCR reads using MiXCR and keeps one entry per CDR3 protein. The sample comprises 13,000 or so distinct CDR3 sequences, approximately 50% of which are singletons, and 25% to 35% rests with the top ten. Sequencing input: CD8+ T cells from the margin of a lung tumor. These receptors were taken from a male donor with lung adenocarcinoma. The CD4 and CD8 labels of this study may be unreliable.

V and J are TRBV4-3 and TRBJ2-3; 9 bases agree with TRBD2. V was pared by 4 bases and J by 1 base, with 9 bases of the junction left unmatched. CDR3 length: 17 amino acids. CDR1 and CDR2 (germline): LGHNA, YSLEER. CDR3 region: CASSLLAGKGGTDTQYF. Here the CDR3 DNA reads TGCGCCAGCAGCCTGCTAGCGGGGAAGGGGGGCACAGATACGCAGTATTTT.

The J gene is TRBJ2-1, the V gene TRBV6-1; TRBD1 matches 10 bases. This CDR3 has 13 residues. Germline V gene data show CDR1 as MNHNS and CDR2 as SASEGT. Trimming cost V 6 bases and J 10 bases; bases outside gene matches: 6. This chain's CDR3 is CASRGQGSYEQFF. CDR3 nucleotide sequence: TGTGCCAGCAGGGGACAGGGGAGTTACGAGCAGTTCTTC.

This clonotype was found many times. The chain has TRBV7-2 and TRBJ2-3; TRBD2 agrees at 12 bases. CDR1 is SGHTA, CDR2 FQGNSA, per germline. This CDR3 is built from 17 residues. V shed 1 base and J 1 base; nucleotides not matched to a gene: 3. The CDR3: CASSLDWTSGGTDTQYF. The CDR3 nucleotides read TGTGCCAGCAGCTTAGATTGGACTAGCGGGGGCACAGATACGCAGTATTTT. The full variable domain, completed using reference TRBV7-2 and TRBJ2-3, is GAGVSQSPSNKVTEKGKDVELRCDPISGHTALYWYRQSLGQGLEFLIYFQGNSAPDKSGLPSDRFSAERTGGSVSTLTIQRTQQEDSAVYLCASSLDWTSGGTDTQYFGPGTRLTVL.

The rearrangement links TRBV6-5 to TRBJ2-3; D not resolved. CDR1 MNHEY and CDR2 SVGAGI come from the germline V gene. Deletions cut 7 bases from V and 11 bases from J, with 19 bases between. This CDR3 has 13 residues. CDR3 nucleotides: TGTGCCAGCAAGTTCGGTAGCACAGACATGCAGTATTTT. It specifies CASKFGSTDMQYF.

This clonotype showed up many times. The chain joins TRBV6-1 to TRBJ2-2; D is perhaps TRBD1 (5 bases). CDR3 length: 13 residues. Germline loops: CDR1 MNHNS, CDR2 SASEGT. V lost 9 bases, J lost 0 bases, and 8 bases lay in between. For the CDR3, the DNA is TGTGCCAGTAAGGGGTCGAACACCGGGGAGCTGTTTTTT. Amino acid sequence: CASKGSNTGELFF.

The CDR3 loop reads CASSVSGSYNEQFF. The CDR3 bases are TGTGCCAGCAGTGTGTCAGGCAGTTACAATGAGCAGTTCTTC. This rearrangement joins TRBV6-1 to TRBJ2-1; D unresolved. CDR1 is MNHNS and CDR2 is SASEGT in the germline V gene. V lost 4 bases and J 4 bases, leaving 11 bases between the germline ends. This CDR3 region has 14 residues.

This clonotype was counted a single time. The V and J genes are TRBV6-5 and TRBJ1-6; no firm D call. Trimming cost V 2 bases and J 0 bases, with 8 bases left between them. Looked up from germline, CDR1 is MNHEY and CDR2 is SVGAGI. This CDR3 contains 16 residues. The CDR3 sequence is CASSYEGSSYNSPLHF. DNA of the CDR3: TGTGCCAGCAGTTACGAAGGGAGCTCCTATAATTCACCCCTCCACTTT.

V gene TRBV7-2 combines with J gene TRBJ2-1; 10 nucleotides match TRBD1. The trim removed 5 bases at V and 2 bases at J, leaving 6 bases unmatched. CDR3 length: 16 amino acids. CDR1 is SGHTA, CDR2 FQGNSA, per germline. The CDR3 protein is CASSPTGGKTYNEQFF. In DNA, the CDR3 is TGTGCCAGCAGCCCGACAGGGGGCAAAACCTACAATGAGCAGTTCTTC.

This clonotype was seen at least ten times. The V gene is TRBV6-2 or TRBV6-3, the J gene TRBJ1-5; weak D call: TRBD1 (6 bases). V gave up 2 bases and J gave up 5 bases, with 16 bases separating them. The CDR3 sequence is 16 residues long. The germline gives CDR1 MNHEY, CDR2 SVGEGT. CDR3 protein: CASSYGSGGGDQPQHF. The CDR3 bases are TGTGCCAGCAGTTACGGATCCGGGGGCGGCGATCAGCCCCAGCATTTT.

This clonotype was observed many times. V and J are TRBV14 and TRBJ2-1; 12 positions agree with TRBD1. Trimming took 2 bases from V and 9 from J; bases not matched to a gene: 8. Germline V gene sequence: CDR1 SGHDN, CDR2 FVKESK. The CDR3 extends over 16 amino acids. The CDR3 DNA reads as TGTGCCAGCAGCCAAAAATGGGGACAGGGGGCCGCTGAGCAGTTCTTC. This sequence encodes CASSQKWGQGAAEQFF.

Worth noting for this clonotype: Mismatch with germline at one junction end may stem from a read error. CDR3 loop: CATRRLRDPETQYF. The CDR3 DNA follows: TGTGCCACTCGCAGGCTCCGGGACCCAGAGACCCAGTATTTC. The gene calls are TRBV10-3 and TRBJ2-5, with D perhaps matching TRBD1 or TRBD2 (5 bases each). The CDR3 is 14 amino acids. CDR1 and CDR2 (germline): ENHRY, SYGVKD.

This clonotype is labeled medium-sized (0.01 to 0.1%). The rearrangement links TRBV7-2 to TRBJ2-1; 9 nucleotides agree with TRBD1. The CDR3 is 17 amino acids. Trimming took 1 base from V and 7 from J; bases not matched to a gene: 11. In germline, CDR1 is SGHTA, CDR2 FQGNSA. The CDR3 is CASSLGSVTGGQNEQFF. As DNA, the CDR3 is TGTGCCAGCAGCTTAGGGTCCGTAACAGGGGGCCAGAATGAGCAGTTCTTC.

Details on this clonotype: At one of its ends the junction is not consistent with the germline gene, which may arise from a read error. The chain combines TRBV6-1 with TRBJ2-3; either TRBD1 or TRBD2 may supply D (6 bases each). The CDR3 runs 15 residues. Germline V CDR1 and CDR2: MNHNS, SASEGT. CDR3: CARGKGGSGKDTQYF. The CDR3, as DNA: TGTGCCAGGGGTAAGGGGGGCAGTGGCAAAGATACGCAGTATTTC.

Of note for this clonotype: At one boundary the junction diverges from the germline segment, which might be a read error. J is TRBJ2-2 and V is TRBV6-1; D possibly corresponds to TRBD2 (7 bases). The CDR3 contains 14 residues. Germline assignment: CDR1 MNHNS and CDR2 SASEGT. The chain's CDR3 is CATGRGGSYRELFF. CDR3 bases: TGTGCCACCGGACGGGGAGGGAGCTACAGGGAGCTGTTTTTC.

This clonotype is termed medium-sized. The gene calls are TRBV6-5 and TRBJ2-5; 7 bases are a match to TRBD2. The DNA end is more similar to TRBJ2-7, so the J call may be wrong. The CDR3 spans 14 residues. Germline CDR1 MNHEY, CDR2 SVGAGI. The CDR3 loop reads CASSYRRERAEQYF. CDR3 DNA: TGTGCCAGCAGTTACCGGCGGGAGCGAGCCGAGCAGTACTTC.